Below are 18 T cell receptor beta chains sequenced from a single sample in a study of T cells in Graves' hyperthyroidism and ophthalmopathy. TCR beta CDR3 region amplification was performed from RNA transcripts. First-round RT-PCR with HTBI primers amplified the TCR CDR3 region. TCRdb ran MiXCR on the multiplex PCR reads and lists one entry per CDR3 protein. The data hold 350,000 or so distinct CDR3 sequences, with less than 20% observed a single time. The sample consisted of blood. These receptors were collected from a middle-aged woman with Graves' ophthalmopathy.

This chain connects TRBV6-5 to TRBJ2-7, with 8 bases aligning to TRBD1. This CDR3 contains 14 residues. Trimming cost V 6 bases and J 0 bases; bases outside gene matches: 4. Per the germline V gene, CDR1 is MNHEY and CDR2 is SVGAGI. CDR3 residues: CASRTGENSYEQYF. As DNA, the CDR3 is TGTGCCAGCAGGACAGGGGAAAACTCCTACGAGCAGTACTTC.

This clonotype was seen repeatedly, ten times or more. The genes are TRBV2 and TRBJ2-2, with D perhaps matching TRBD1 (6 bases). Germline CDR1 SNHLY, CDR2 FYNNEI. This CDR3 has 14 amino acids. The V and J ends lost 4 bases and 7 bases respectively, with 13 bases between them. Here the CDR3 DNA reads TGTGCCAGCAGTGTCAGGGGCTCAATCGGGGAGCTGTTTTTT. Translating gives CASSVRGSIGELFF.

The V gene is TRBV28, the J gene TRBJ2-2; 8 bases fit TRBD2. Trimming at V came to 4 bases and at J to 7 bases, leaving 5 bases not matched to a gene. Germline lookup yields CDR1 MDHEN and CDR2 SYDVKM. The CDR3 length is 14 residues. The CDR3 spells CASSSSGRDGELFF. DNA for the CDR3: TGTGCCAGCAGTTCCAGCGGGAGAGACGGGGAGCTGTTTTTT.

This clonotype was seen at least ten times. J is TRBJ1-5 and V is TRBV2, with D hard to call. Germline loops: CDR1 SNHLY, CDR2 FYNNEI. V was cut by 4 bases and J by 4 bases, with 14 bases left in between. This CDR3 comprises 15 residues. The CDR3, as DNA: TGTGCCAGCAGTGGTCAGCGGCATCGGAATCAGCCCCAGCATTTT. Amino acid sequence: CASSGQRHRNQPQHF.

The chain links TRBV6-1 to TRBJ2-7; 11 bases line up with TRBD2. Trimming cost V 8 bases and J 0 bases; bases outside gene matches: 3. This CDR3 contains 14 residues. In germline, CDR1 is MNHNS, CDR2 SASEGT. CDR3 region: CASGGLADSYEQYF. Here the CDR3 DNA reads TGTGCCAGCGGGGGACTAGCGGACTCCTACGAGCAGTACTTC.

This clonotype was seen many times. Here the CDR3 DNA reads TGTGCCAGCAGTTTGTATAAGGGAAATCAGCCCCAGCATTTT. Residues: CASSLYKGNQPQHF. The rearrangement links TRBV28 to TRBJ1-5; D is unclear. The ends were cut back, 3 bases at V and 4 bases at J, with 10 bases in the middle. Germline lookup yields CDR1 MDHEN and CDR2 SYDVKM. CDR3 length: 14 amino acids.

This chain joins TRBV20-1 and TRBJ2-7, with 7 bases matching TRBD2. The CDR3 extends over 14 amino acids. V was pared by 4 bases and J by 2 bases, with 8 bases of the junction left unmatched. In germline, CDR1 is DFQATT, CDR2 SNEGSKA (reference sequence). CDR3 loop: CSAKSGNFPYEQYF. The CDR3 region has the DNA TGCAGTGCTAAAAGCGGGAATTTCCCCTACGAGCAGTACTTC.

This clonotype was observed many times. The CDR3 region is CASSEALAAYSNSPLHF. The DNA of the CDR3 is TGTGCCAGCAGTGAAGCGCTGGCCGCTTACTCCAATTCACCCCTCCACTTT. The V gene is TRBV6-1, the J gene TRBJ1-6, with D uncertain. The V end was cut by 0 bases, the J end by 7 bases, with 16 bases between. The CDR3 contains 17 residues. Germline V gene lookup returns CDR1 MNHNS and CDR2 SASEGT.

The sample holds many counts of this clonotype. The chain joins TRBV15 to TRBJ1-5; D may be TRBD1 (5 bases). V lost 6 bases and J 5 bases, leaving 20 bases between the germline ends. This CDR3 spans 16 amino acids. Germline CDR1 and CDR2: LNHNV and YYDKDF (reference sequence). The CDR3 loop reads CATSFYRQPRHQPQHF. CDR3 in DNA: TGTGCCACCAGTTTCTACCGACAGCCAAGGCATCAGCCCCAGCATTTT. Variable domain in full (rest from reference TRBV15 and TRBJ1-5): DAMVIQNPRYQVTQFGKPVTLSCSQTLNHNVMYWYQQKSSQAPKLLFHYYDKDFNNEADTPDNFQSRRPNTSFCFLDIRSPGLGDTAMYLCATSFYRQPRHQPQHFGDGTRLSIL.

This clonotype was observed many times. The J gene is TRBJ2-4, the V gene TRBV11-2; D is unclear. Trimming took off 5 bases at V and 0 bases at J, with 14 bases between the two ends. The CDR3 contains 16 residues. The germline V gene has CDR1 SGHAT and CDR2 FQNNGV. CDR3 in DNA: TGTGCCAGCAGCCCTAATAGTAGACTAGCCAAAAACATTCAGTACTTC. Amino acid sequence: CASSPNSRLAKNIQYF.

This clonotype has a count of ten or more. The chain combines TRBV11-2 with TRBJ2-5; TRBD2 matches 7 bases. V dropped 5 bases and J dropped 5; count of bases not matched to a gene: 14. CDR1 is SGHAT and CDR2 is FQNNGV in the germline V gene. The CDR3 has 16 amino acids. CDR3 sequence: CASSPSAGVFLETQYF. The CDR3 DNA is TGTGCCAGCAGCCCATCGGCGGGAGTGTTTCTGGAGACCCAGTACTTC.

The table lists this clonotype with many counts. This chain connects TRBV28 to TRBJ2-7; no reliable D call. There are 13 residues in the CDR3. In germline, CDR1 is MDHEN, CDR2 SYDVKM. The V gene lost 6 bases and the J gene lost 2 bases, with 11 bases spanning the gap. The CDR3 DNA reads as TGTGCCAGCAGCGGCGCACAAACCTACGAGCAGTACTTC. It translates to CASSGAQTYEQYF.

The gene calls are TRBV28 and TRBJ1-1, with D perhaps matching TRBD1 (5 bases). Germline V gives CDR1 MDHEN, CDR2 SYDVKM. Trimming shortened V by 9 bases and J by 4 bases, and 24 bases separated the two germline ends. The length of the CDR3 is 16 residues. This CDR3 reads CASYGGGTLRSTEAFF. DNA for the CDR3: TGTGCCAGTTACGGTGGGGGGACCCTACGGAGCACTGAAGCTTTCTTT.

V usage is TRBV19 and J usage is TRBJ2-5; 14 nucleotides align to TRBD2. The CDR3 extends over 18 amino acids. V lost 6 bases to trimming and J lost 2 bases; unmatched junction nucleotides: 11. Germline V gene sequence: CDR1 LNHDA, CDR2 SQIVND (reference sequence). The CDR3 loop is CASRESGTSGRTQETQYF. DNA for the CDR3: TGTGCCAGTAGAGAATCCGGGACTAGCGGGAGAACTCAAGAGACCCAGTACTTC.

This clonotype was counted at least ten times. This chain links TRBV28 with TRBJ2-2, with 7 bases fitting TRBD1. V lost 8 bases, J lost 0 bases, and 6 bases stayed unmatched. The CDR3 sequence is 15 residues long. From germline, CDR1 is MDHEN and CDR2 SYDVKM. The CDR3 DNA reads TGTGCCAGCCTGTCCGGGACAGCGAACACCGGGGAGCTGTTTTTT. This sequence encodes CASLSGTANTGELFF.

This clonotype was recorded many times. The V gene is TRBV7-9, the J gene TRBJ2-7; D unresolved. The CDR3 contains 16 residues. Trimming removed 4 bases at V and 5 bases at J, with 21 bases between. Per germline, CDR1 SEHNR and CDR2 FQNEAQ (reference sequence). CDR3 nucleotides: TGTGCCAGCAGCTCGCAGATGCAACCTGTTGGGGACGAGCAGTACTTC. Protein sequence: CASSSQMQPVGDEQYF. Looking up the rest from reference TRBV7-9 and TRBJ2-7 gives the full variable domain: DTGVSQNPRHKITKRGQNVTFRCDPISEHNRLYWYRQTLGQGPEFLTYFQNEAQLEKSRLLSDRFSAERPKGSFSTLEIQRTEQGDSAMYLCASSSQMQPVGDEQYFGPGTRLTVT.

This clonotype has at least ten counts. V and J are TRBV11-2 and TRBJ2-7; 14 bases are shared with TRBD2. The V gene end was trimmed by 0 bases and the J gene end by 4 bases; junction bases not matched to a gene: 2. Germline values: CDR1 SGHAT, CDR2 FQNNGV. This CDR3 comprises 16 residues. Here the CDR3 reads CASSLEGTSGSYEQYF. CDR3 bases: TGTGCCAGCAGCTTAGAGGGGACTAGCGGGAGTTACGAGCAGTACTTC.

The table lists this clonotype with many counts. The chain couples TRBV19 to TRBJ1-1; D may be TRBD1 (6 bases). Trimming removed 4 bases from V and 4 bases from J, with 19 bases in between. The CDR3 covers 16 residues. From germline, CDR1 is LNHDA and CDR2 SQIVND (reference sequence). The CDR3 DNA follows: TGTGCCAGTAGTAAAGCTGGGGGGCGAAAGATCACTGAAGCTTTCTTT. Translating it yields CASSKAGGRKITEAFF.